The 5 T cell receptor beta chains in this list originate from one sample, sequenced in a study of memory CD4+ T cells and cytomegalovirus serostatus. Single viable CD3+CD4+CD8-CD45RO+ cells were sorted as the memory CD4+ T cells. Repertoires were generated with immunoSEQ multiplex PCR, while TCRdb's copy carries only in-frame clones and drops some. The data contain over 65,000 clones, 76% of them seen just once; the ten biggest clones take up under 6%. Source material: memory CD4+ T cells from blood. The receptors here all came from an adult in good health and CMV-seropositive.

The CDR3 region has the DNA TGTGCCACGGGACTAGCGGGCCACGAGCAGTACTTC. Translating gives CATGLAGHEQYF. The chain has TRBV19 and TRBJ2-7; 12 positions agree with TRBD2. With V trimmed by 10 bases and J by 5 bases, 3 bases remained unmatched. From germline, CDR1 is LNHDA and CDR2 SQIVND (reference sequence). CDR3 length equals 12 residues.

The V gene is TRBV7-9, the J gene TRBJ1-4, with D tentatively TRBD1 (6 bases). Germline V gives CDR1 SEHNR, CDR2 FQNEAQ (reference sequence). The CDR3 loop spans 15 amino acids. V lost 4 bases and J 6 bases, leaving 15 bases between the germline ends. The CDR3 spells CASSSPGTYYEKLFF. The CDR3 DNA reads as TGTGCCAGCAGCTCTCCCGGGACATACTATGAAAAACTGTTTTTT. The full variable domain, in which reference TRBV7-9 and TRBJ1-4 provide the parts outside the CDR3, is DTGVSQNPRHKITKRGQNVTFRCDPISEHNRLYWYRQTLGQGPEFLTYFQNEAQLEKSRLLSDRFSAERPKGSFSTLEIQRTEQGDSAMYLCASSSPGTYYEKLFFGSGTQLSVL.

The gene calls are TRBV29-1 and TRBJ1-5; a weak D match, TRBD1 (5 bases). Per the germline V gene, CDR1 is SQVTM and CDR2 is ANQGSEA. The V gene lost 5 bases and the J gene lost 7 bases, with 15 bases spanning the gap. There are 13 residues in the CDR3. CDR3 region: CSVKGGQGQPQHF. The CDR3 DNA reads TGCAGCGTTAAAGGTGGGCAGGGACAGCCCCAGCATTTT.

V and J are TRBV7-6 and TRBJ2-1, with no clear D. This CDR3 spans 13 amino acids. The germline V and J ends were trimmed by 4 bases and 7 bases, with 11 bases remaining between them. CDR1 and CDR2 from the germline V gene are SGHVS and FNYEAQ. The CDR3 coding sequence is TGTGCCAGCAGCTCCCAGCTTGGAAATGAGCAGTTCTTC. Its translation: CASSSQLGNEQFF.

The V gene is TRBV2, the J gene TRBJ2-5; D call uncertain. Between the trimmed V and J ends, which lost 7 bases and 5 bases, there was a span of 14 bases. This CDR3 spans 13 amino acids. Germline CDR1 and CDR2: SNHLY and FYNNEI. The chain's CDR3 is CASNLEVGETQYF. For the CDR3, the DNA is TGTGCCAGCAACCTGGAAGTGGGGGAGACCCAGTACTTC.